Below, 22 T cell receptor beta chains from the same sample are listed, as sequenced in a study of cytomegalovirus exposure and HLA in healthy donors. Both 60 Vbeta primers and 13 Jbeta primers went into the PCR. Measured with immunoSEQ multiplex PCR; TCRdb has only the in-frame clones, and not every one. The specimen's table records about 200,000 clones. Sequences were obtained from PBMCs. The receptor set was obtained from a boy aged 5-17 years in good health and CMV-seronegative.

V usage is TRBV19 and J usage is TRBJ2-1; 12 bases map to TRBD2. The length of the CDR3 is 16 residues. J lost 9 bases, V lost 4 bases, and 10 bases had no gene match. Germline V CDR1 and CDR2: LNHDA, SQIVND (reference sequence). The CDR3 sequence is CASSTRRASGGAEQFF. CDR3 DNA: TGTGCCAGTAGTACGAGAAGGGCTAGCGGGGGGGCTGAGCAGTTCTTC.

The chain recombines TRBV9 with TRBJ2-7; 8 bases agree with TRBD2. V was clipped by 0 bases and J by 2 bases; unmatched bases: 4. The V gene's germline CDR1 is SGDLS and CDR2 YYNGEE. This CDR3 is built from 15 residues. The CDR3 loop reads CASSVDAGGAYEQYF. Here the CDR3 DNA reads TGTGCCAGCAGCGTAGATGCGGGGGGCGCCTACGAGCAGTACTTC. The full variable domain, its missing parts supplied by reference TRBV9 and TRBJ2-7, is DSGVTQTPKHLITATGQRVTLRCSPRSGDLSVYWYQQSLDQGLQFLIQYYNGEERAKGNILERFSAQQFPDLHSELNLSSLELGDSALYFCASSVDAGGAYEQYFGPGTRLTVT.

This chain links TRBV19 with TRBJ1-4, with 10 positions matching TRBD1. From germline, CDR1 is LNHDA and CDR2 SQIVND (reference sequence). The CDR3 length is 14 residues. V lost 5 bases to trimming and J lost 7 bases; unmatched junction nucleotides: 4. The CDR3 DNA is TGTGCCAGTAGTTCCGGGACAGGGGTTGAAAAACTGTTTTTT. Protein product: CASSSGTGVEKLFF.

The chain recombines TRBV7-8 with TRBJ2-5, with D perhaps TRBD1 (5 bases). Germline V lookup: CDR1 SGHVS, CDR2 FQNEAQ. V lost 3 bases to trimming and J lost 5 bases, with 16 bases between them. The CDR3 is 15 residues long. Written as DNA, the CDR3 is TGTGCCAGCAGCTTGCTAGGGGTCAGTAGGGAGACCCAGTACTTC. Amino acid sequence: CASSLLGVSRETQYF. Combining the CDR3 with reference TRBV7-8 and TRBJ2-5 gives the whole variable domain GAGVSQSPRYKVAKRGQDVALRCDPISGHVSLFWYQQALGQGPEFLTYFQNEAQLDKSGLPSDRFFAERPEGSVSTLKIQRTQQEDSAVYLCASSLLGVSRETQYFGPGTRLLVL.

The CDR3 here is CASRYEGLVIADTQYF. The CDR3 region has the DNA TGTGCCAGCCGCTACGAAGGACTAGTAATTGCAGATACGCAGTATTTT. The V call is TRBV7-2, the J call TRBJ2-3; 7 nucleotides align to TRBD2. The CDR3 is 16 residues long. Germline CDR1 and CDR2: SGHTA and FQGNSA. V dropped 8 bases and J dropped 4; count of bases not matched to a gene: 15.

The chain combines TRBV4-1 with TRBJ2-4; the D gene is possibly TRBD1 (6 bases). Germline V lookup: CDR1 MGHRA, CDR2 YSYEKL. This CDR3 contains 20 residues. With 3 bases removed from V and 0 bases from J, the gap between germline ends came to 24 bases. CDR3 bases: TGCGCCAGCAGCCAGCCTTTGGGGCAGGGACAATATCGAGCCAAAAACATTCAGTACTTC. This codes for CASSQPLGQGQYRAKNIQYF.

CDR3 residues: CASSSMGQYEQYF. CDR3 sequence (DNA): TGTGCCAGCAGTTCCATGGGACAGTACGAGCAGTACTTC. This chain connects TRBV6-1 to TRBJ2-5; 7 nucleotides agree with TRBD1. The J call is in doubt because the DNA end fits TRBJ2-7 better. Germline V gene lookup returns CDR1 MNHNS and CDR2 SASEGT. The length of the CDR3 is 13 residues.

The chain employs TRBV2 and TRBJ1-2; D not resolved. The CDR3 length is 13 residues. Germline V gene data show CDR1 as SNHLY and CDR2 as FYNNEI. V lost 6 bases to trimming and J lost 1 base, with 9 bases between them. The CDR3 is CASRAALNYGYTF. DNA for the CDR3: TGTGCCAGCAGGGCCGCTCTTAACTATGGCTACACCTTC.

The DNA of the CDR3 is TGTGCCAGCAGCCCCTCGTCCAGCACTGAAGCTTTCTTT. This sequence encodes CASSPSSSTEAFF. The chain combines TRBV28 with TRBJ1-1; no clear D gene. CDR1 is MDHEN and CDR2 is SYDVKM in the germline V gene. The V end was cut by 6 bases, the J end by 4 bases, with 12 bases between. The CDR3 loop spans 13 amino acids.

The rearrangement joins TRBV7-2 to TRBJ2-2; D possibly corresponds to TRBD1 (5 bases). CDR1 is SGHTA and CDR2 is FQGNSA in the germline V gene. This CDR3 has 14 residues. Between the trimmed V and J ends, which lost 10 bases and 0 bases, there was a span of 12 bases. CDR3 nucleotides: TGTGCCAACTCGAGACAGCCGAACACCGGGGAGCTGTTTTTT. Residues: CANSRQPNTGELFF.

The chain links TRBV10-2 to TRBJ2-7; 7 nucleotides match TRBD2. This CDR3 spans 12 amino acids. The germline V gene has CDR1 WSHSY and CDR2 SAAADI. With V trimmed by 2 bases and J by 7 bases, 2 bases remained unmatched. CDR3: CASSEGAGEQYF. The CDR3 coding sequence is TGCGCCAGCAGTGAGGGAGCGGGGGAGCAGTACTTC.

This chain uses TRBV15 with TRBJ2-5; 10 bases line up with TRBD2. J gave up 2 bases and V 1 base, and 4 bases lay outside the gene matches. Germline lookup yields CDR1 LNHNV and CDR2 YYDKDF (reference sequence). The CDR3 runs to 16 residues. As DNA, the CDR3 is TGTGCCACCAGCAGAGGGGCTAGCGGGGGACAAGAGACCCAGTACTTC. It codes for CATSRGASGGQETQYF.

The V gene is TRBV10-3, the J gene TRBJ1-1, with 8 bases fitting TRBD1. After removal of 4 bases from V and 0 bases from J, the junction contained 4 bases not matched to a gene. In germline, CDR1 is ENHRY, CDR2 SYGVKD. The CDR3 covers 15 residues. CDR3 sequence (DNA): TGTGCCATCAGTGCCCGACAGGGGATGAACACTGAAGCTTTCTTT. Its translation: CAISARQGMNTEAFF.

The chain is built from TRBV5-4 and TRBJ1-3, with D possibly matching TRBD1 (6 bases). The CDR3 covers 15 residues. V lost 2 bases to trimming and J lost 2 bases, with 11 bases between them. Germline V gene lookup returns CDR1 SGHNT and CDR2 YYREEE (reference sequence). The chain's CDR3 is CASSFKAGAGNTIYF. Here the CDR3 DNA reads TGTGCCAGCAGCTTTAAAGCAGGGGCTGGAAACACCATATATTTT.

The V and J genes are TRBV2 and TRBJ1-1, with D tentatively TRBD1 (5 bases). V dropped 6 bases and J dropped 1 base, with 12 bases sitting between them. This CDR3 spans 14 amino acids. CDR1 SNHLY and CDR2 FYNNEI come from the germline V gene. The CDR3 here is CASRTTVSNTEAFF. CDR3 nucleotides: TGTGCCAGCAGAACGACAGTTTCGAACACTGAAGCTTTCTTT.

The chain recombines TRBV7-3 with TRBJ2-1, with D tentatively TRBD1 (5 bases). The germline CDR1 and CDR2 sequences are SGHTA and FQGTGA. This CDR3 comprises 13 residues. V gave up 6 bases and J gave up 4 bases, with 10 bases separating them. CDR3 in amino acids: CASSLQGYNEQFF. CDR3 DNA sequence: TGTGCCAGCAGTCTTCAGGGTTACAATGAGCAGTTCTTC. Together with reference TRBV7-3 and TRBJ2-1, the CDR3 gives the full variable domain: GAGVSQTPSNKVTEKGKYVELRCDPISGHTALYWYRQSLGQGPEFLIYFQGTGAADDSGLPNDRFFAVRPEGSVSTLKIQRTERGDSAVYLCASSLQGYNEQFFGPGTRLTVL.

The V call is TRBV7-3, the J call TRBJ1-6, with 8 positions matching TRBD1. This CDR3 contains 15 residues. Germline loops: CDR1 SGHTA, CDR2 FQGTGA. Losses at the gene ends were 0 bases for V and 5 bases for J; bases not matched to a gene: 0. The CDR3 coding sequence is TGTGCCAGCAGCTTAACGACAGGGGATAATTCACCCCTCCACTTT. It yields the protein CASSLTTGDNSPLHF.

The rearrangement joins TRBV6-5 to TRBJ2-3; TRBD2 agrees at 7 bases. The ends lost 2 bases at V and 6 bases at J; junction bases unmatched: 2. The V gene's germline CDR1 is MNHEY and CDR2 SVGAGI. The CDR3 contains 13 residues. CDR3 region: CASSYSGADTQYF. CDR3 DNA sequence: TGTGCCAGCAGTTACAGCGGGGCGGATACGCAGTATTTT.

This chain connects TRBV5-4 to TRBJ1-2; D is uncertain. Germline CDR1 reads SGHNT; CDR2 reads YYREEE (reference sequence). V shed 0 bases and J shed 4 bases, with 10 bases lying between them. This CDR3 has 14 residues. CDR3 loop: CASSLGRLPYGYTF. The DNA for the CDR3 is TGTGCCAGCAGCTTGGGCAGGCTCCCCTATGGCTACACCTTC.

DNA of the CDR3: TGCGCCAGCAGTGACGGACAAACTAATGAAAAACTGTTTTTT. Translating gives CASSDGQTNEKLFF. The chain recombines TRBV10-2 with TRBJ1-4; maybe TRBD1 (5 bases). V lost 3 bases and J 1 base, leaving 6 bases between the germline ends. CDR1 and CDR2 (germline): WSHSY, SAAADI. The CDR3 is made up of 14 amino acids.

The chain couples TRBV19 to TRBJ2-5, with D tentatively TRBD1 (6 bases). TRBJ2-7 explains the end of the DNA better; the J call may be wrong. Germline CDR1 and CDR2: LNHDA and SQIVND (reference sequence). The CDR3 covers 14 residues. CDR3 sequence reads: CARDRAQDSYEQYF. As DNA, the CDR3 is TGTGCCAGGGACAGAGCCCAGGACTCCTACGAGCAGTACTTC.

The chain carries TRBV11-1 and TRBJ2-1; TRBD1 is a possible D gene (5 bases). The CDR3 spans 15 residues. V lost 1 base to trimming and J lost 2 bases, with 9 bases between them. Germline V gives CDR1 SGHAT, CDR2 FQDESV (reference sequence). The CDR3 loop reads CASSLVQGTYNEQFF. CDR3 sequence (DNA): TGTGCCAGCAGCTTAGTCCAGGGCACCTACAATGAGCAGTTCTTC.